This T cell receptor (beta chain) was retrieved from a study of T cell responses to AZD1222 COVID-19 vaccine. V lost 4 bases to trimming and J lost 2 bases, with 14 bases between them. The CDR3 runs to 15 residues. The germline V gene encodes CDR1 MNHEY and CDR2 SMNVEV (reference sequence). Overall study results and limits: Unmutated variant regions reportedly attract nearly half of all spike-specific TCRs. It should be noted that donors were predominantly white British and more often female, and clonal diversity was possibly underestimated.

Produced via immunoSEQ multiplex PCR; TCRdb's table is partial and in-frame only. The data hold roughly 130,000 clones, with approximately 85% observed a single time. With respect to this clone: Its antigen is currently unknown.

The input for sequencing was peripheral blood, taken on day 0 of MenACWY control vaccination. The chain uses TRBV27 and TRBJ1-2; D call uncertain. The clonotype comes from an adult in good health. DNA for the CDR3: TGTGCCAGCAGTTCAGGCACCCCGCGGAACTATGGCTACACCTTC. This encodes CASSSGTPRNYGYTF.